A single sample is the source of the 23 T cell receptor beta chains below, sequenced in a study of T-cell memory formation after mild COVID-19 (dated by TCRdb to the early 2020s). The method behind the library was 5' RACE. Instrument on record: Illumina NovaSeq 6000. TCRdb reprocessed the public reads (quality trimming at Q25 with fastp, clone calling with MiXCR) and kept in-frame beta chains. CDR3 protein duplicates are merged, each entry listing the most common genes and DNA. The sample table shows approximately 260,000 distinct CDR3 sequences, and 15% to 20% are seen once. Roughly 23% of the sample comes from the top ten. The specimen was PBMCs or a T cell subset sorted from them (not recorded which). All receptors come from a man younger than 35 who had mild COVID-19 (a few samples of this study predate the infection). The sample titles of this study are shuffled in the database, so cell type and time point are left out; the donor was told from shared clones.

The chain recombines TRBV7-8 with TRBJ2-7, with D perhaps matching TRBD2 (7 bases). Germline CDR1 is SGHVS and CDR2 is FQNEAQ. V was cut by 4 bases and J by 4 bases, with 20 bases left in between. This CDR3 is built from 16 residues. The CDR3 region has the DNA TGTGCCAGCAGCTCGACCCGGGGAGGGGACATATACGAGCAGTACTTC. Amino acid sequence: CASSSTRGGDIYEQYF.

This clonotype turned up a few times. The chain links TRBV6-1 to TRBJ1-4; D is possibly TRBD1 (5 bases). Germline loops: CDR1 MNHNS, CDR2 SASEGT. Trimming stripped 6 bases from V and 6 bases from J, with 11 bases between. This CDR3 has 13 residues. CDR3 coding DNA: TGTGCCAGCAGGGGGCGGCCTGATGAAAAACTGTTTTTT. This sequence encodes CASRGRPDEKLFF.

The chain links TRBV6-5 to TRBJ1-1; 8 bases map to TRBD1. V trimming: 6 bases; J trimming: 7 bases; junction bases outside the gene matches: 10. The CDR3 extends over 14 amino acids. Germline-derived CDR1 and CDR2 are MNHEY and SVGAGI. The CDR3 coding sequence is TGTGCCAGCAGCATCTCTCAGGGGGCTAGTGAAGCTTTCTTT. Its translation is CASSISQGASEAFF.

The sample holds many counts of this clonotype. CDR3 in DNA: TGTGCCAGCAGGACTAGCGGGGGGGAGACCCAGTACTTC. This gives the protein CASRTSGGETQYF. J is TRBJ2-5 and V is TRBV12-3 or TRBV12-4; 13 nucleotides align to TRBD2. V was pared by 6 bases and J by 5 bases, with 0 bases of the junction left unmatched. CDR3 length: 13 amino acids.

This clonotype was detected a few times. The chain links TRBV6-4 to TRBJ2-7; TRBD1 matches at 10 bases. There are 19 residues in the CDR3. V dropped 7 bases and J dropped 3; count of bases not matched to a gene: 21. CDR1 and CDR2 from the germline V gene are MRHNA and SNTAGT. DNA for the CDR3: TGTGCCAGCACCCCGCTCCCCTGTCCTTTAGACAGGGGGCACTACGAGCAGTACGTC. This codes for CASTPLPCPLDRGHYEQYV.

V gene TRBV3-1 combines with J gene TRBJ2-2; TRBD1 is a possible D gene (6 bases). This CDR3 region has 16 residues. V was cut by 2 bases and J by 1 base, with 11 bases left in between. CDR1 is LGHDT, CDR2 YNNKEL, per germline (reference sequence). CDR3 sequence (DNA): TGTGCCAGCAGCCAAAAGCAGACAGGGAACACCGGGGAGCTGTTTTTT. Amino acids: CASSQKQTGNTGELFF. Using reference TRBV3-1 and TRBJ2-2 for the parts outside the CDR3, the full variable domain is DTAVSQTPKYLVTQMGNDKSIKCEQNLGHDTMYWYKQDSKKFLKIMFSYNNKELIINETVPNRFSPKSPDKAHLNLHINSLELGDSAVYFCASSQKQTGNTGELFFGEGSRLTVL.

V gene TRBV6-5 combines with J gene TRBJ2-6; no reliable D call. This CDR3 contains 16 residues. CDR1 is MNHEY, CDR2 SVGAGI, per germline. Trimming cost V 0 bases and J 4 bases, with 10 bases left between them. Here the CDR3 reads CASSYSIAGGANVLTF. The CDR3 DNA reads TGTGCCAGCAGTTACTCGATCGCTGGGGGGGCCAACGTCCTGACTTTC.

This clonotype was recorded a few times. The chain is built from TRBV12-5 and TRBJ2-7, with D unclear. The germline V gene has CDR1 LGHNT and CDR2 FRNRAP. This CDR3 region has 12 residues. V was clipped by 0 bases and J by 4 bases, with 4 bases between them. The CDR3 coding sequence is TGTGCTAGTGGTTTGGTACGGTACGAGCAGTACTTC. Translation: CASGLVRYEQYF.

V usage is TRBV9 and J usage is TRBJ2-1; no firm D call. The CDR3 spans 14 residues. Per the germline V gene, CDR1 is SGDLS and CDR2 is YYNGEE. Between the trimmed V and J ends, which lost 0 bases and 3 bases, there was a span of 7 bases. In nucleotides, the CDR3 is TGTGCCAGCAGCGTAGCCGGGTACTACAATGAGCAGTTCTTC. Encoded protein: CASSVAGYYNEQFF.

The CDR3 sequence is CASMGSPAGDQTGELFF. CDR3 DNA: TGCGCCAGCATGGGCTCACCAGCGGGGGACCAGACCGGGGAGCTGTTTTTT. This chain links TRBV5-1 with TRBJ2-2; 8 positions agree with TRBD2. CDR1 and CDR2 from the germline V gene are SGHRS and YFSETQ. V lost 6 bases, J lost 5 bases, and 15 bases stayed unmatched. The CDR3 totals 17 residues. Looking up the rest from reference TRBV5-1 and TRBJ2-2 gives the full variable domain: KAGVTQTPRYLIKTRGQQVTLSCSPISGHRSVSWYQQTPGQGLQFLFEYFSETQRNKGNFPGRFSGRQFSNSRSEMNVSTLELGDSALYLCASMGSPAGDQTGELFFGEGSRLTVL.

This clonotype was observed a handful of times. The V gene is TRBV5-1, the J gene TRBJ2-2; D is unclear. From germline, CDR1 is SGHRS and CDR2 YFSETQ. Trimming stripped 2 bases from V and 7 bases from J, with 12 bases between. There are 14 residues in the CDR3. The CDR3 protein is CASSLFDGDGELFF. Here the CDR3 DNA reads TGCGCCAGCAGCTTATTCGATGGCGACGGGGAGCTGTTTTTT.

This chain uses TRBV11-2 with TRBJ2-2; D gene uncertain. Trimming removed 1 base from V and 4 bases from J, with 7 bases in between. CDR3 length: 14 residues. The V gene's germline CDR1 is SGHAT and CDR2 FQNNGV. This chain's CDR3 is CASSLGHLTGELFF. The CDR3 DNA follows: TGTGCCAGCAGCTTAGGGCACCTCACCGGGGAGCTGTTTTTT.

In nucleotides, the CDR3 is TGTGCCAGCAGCCCCTCGTTGGGGGAGGCGACCCAGTACTTC. This translates into CASSPSLGEATQYF. The chain links TRBV7-2 to TRBJ2-5; maybe TRBD2 (6 bases). Trimming cost V 5 bases and J 7 bases, with 17 bases left between them. The CDR3 contains 14 residues. CDR1 and CDR2 (germline): SGHTA, FQGNSA.

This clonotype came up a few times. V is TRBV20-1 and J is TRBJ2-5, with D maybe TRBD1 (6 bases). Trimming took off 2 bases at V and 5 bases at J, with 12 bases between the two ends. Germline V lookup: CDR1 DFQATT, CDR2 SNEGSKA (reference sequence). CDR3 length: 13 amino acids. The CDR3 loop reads CSARNHRAETQYF. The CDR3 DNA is TGCAGTGCTAGAAACCACAGGGCGGAGACCCAGTACTTC.

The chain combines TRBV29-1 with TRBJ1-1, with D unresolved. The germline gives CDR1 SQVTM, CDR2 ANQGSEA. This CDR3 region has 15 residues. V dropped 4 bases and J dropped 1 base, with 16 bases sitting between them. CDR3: CSVGPLLGGNTEAFF. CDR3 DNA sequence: TGCAGCGTTGGACCCTTGTTAGGAGGGAACACTGAAGCTTTCTTT.

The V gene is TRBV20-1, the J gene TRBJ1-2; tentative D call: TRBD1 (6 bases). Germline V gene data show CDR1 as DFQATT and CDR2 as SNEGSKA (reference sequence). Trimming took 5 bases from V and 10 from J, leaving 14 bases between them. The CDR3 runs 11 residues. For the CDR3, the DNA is TGCAGTGCTTCTGACAGGAGTGTCTACACCTTC. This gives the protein CSASDRSVYTF.

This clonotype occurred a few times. This CDR3 is CASSSTGETEAFF. CDR3 in DNA: TGCGCCAGCAGCTCGACAGGGGAAACTGAAGCTTTCTTT. The chain recombines TRBV5-1 with TRBJ1-1; 8 positions agree with TRBD1. Trimming at V came to 3 bases and at J to 5 bases, leaving 3 bases not matched to a gene. CDR1 and CDR2 from the germline V gene are SGHRS and YFSETQ. This CDR3 has 13 amino acids.

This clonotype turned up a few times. The CDR3, as DNA: TGCGCCAGCAGCTTGGAAGGTCTGGAGCAGTACTTC. Amino acid sequence: CASSLEGLEQYF. The chain uses TRBV5-1 and TRBJ2-7; no clear D gene. V was shortened by 0 bases and J by 7 bases, with 8 bases between the two germline ends. The CDR3 is made up of 12 amino acids. Per germline, CDR1 SGHRS and CDR2 YFSETQ.

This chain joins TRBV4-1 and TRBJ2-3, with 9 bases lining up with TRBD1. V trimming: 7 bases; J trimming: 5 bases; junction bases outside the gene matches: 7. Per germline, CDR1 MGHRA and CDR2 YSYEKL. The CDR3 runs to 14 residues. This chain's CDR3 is CASNSQGAKDTQYF. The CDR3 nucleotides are TGCGCCAGCAACTCACAGGGGGCTAAAGATACGCAGTATTTT.

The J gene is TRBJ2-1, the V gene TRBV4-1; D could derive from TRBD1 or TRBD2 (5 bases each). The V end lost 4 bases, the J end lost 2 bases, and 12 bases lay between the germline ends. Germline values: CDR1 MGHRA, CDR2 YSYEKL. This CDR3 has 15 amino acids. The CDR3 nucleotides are TGCGCCAGCAGCCCGGTAAGGGGAGCCTACAATGAGCAGTTCTTC. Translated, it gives CASSPVRGAYNEQFF.

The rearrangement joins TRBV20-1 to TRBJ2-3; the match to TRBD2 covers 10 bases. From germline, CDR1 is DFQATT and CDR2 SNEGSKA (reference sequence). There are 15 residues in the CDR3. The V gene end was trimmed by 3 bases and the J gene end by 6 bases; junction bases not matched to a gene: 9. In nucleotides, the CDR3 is TGCAGTGCTAGTTTGGCGGCAGCGGGGGGGGATACGCAGTATTTT. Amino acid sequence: CSASLAAAGGDTQYF.

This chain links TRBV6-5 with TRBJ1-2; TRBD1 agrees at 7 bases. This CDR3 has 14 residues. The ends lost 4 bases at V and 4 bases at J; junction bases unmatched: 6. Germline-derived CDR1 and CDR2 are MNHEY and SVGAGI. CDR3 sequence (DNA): TGTGCCAGCAGTTCACAGGGGTTCTCCTATGGCTACACCTTC. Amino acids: CASSSQGFSYGYTF.

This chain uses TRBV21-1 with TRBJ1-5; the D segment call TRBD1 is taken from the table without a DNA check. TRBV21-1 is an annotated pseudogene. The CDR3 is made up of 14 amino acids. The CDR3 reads CASSWTGAYQPQHF. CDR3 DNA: TGTGCCAGCAGCTGGACGGGGGCGTATCAGCCCCAGCATTTT.